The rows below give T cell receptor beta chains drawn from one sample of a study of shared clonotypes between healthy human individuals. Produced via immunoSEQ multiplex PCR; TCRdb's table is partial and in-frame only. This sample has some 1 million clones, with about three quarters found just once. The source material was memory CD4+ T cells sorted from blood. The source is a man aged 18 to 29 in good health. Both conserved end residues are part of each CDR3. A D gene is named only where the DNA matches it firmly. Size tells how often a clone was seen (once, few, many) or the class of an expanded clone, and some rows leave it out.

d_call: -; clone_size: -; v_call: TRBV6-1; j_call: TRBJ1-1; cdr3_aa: CAALGGAPITEAFF; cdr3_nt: TGTGCCGCCCTGGGGGGGGCACCAATCACTGAAGCTTTCTTT
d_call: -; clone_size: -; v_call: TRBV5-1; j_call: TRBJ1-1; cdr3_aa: CASSAREGGTEAFF; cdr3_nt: TGCGCCAGCAGCGCCCGAGAGGGAGGGACTGAAGCTTTCTTT
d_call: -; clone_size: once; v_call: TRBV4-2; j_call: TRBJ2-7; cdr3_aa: CASSPNVGLNSYEQYF; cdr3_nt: TGTGCCAGCAGCCCTAATGTAGGCCTCAACTCCTACGAGCAGTACTTC
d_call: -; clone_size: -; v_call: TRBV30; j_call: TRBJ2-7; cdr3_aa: CAWSVEFWGGRAYEQYF; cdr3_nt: TGTGCCTGGAGTGTAGAATTTTGGGGGGGCCGAGCCTACGAGCAGTACTTC
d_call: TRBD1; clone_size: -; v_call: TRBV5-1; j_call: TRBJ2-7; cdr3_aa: CASSSGQGGGEQYF; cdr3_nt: TGCGCCAGCAGCTCAGGACAGGGGGGAGGCGAGCAGTACTTC
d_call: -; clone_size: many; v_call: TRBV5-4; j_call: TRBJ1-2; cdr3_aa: CASSLAGYGYTF; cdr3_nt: TGTGCCAGCAGCTTGGCTGGATATGGCTACACCTTC
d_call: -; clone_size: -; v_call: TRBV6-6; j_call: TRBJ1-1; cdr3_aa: CASSSRGSEAFF; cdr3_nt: TGTGCCAGCAGTTCGAGGGGGTCTGAAGCTTTCTTT
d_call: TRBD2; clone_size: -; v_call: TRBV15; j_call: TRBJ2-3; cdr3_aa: CATSRGISGGSTDTQYF; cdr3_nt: TGTGCCACCAGCAGAGGGATTAGCGGGGGGAGCACAGATACGCAGTATTTT
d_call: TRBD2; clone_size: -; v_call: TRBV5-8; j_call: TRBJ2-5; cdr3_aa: CASSSSTGLAGRETQYF; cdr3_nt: TGTGCCAGCAGCTCTTCTACGGGACTAGCGGGGAGGGAGACCCAGTACTTC
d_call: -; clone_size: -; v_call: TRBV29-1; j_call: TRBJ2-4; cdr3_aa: CSVADSRKNIQYF; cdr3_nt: TGCAGCGTCGCGGACAGTCGAAAAAACATTCAGTACTTC
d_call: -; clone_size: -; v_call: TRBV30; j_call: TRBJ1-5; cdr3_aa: CAWSPTGGNQPQHF; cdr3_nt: TGTGCCTGGAGTCCGACCGGGGGAAATCAGCCCCAGCATTTT
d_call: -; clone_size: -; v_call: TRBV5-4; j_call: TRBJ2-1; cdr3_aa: CASSPPRGNEQFF; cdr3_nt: TGTGCCAGCAGCCCTCCCAGAGGTAATGAGCAGTTCTTC
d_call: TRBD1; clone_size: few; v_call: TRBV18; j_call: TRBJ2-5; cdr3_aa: CASSPGQQETQYF; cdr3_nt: TGTGCCAGCTCACCGGGACAGCAAGAGACCCAGTACTTC
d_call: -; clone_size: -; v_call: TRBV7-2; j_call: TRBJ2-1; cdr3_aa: CASSSSAVSYNEQFF; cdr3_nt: TGTGCCAGCAGCTCTTCAGCGGTCTCCTACAATGAGCAGTTCTTC
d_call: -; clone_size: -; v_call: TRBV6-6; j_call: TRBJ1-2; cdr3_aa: CASSPGTDHYGYTF; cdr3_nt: TGTGCCAGCAGCCCGGGGACCGATCACTATGGCTACACCTTC
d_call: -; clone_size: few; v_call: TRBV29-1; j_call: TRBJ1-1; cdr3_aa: CSVVTGQIAFF; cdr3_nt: TGCAGCGTTGTGACTGGACAGATTGCTTTCTTT
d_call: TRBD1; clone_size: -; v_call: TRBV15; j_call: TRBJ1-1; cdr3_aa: CATSRSSQGAGTEAFF; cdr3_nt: TGTGCCACCAGCAGATCGTCACAGGGGGCGGGCACTGAAGCTTTCTTT
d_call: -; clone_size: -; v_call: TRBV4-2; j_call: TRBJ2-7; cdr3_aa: CASSQGWTDSYEQYF; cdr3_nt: TGTGCCAGCAGCCAAGGATGGACGGACTCCTACGAGCAGTACTTC
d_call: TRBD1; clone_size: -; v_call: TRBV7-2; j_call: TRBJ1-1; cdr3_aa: CASSDRDRGALTEAFF; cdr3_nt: TGTGCCAGCAGCGACCGGGACAGGGGTGCTCTCACTGAAGCTTTCTTT
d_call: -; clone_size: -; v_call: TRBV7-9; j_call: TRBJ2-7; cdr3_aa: CASSLAEQSYEQYF; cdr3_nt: TGTGCCAGCAGCTTAGCGGAACAATCCTACGAGCAGTACTTC
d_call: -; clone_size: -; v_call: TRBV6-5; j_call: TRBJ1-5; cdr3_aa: CASSYQGGYNQPQHF; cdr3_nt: TGTGCCAGCAGTTACCAAGGAGGGTACAATCAGCCCCAGCATTTT
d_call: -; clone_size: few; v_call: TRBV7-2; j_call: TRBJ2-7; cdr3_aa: CASSRGNYEQYF; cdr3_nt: TGTGCCAGCAGTCGCGGCAACTACGAGCAGTACTTC
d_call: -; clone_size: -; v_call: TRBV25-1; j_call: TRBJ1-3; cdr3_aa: CASRPWTNSGNTIYF; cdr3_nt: TGTGCCAGCAGGCCCTGGACAAACTCTGGAAACACCATATATTTT
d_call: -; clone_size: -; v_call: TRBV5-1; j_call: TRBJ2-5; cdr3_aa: CASSSVKGKETQYF; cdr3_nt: TGCGCCAGCAGCTCGGTGAAGGGTAAAGAGACCCAGTACTTC
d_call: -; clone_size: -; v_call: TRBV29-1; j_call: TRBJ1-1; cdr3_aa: CSVTGQPGEAFF; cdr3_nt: TGCAGCGTTACCGGACAGCCCGGTGAAGCTTTCTTT
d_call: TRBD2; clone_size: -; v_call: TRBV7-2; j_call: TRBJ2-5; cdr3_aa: CASSSPGLAGGPQETQYF; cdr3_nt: TGTGCCAGCAGCTCCCCAGGACTAGCGGGGGGCCCCCAAGAGACCCAGTACTTC
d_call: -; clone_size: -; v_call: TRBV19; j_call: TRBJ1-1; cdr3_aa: CASSISNTEAFF; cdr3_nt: TGTGCCAGTAGTATTTCCAACACTGAAGCTTTCTTT
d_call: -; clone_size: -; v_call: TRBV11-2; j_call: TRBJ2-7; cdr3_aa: CASRLLGRPEQYF; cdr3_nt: TGTGCCAGCAGGCTACTGGGCCGGCCCGAGCAGTACTTC
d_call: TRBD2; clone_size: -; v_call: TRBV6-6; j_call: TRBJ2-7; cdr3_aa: CASSRSSGAFYEQYF; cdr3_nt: TGTGCCAGCAGCCGATCTAGCGGGGCTTTCTACGAGCAGTACTTC
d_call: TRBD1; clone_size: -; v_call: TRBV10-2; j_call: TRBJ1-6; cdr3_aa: CASSDSGTGNSPLHF; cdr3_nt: TGCGCCAGCAGTGATTCCGGGACAGGGAATTCACCCCTCCACTTT
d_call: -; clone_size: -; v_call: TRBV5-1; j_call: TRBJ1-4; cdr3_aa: CASSLLPLGTANEKLFF; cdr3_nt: TGCGCCAGCAGCTTGTTACCTCTTGGTACGGCTAATGAAAAACTGTTTTTT
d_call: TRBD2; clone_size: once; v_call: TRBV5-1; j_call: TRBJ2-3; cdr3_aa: CASELAGSTDTQYF; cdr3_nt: TGCGCCAGCGAATTAGCGGGAAGCACAGATACGCAGTATTTT
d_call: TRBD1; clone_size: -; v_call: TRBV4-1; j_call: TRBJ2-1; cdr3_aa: CASSPQGTGGSREQFF; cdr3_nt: TGCGCCAGCAGCCCACAGGGGACAGGGGGCTCGAGGGAGCAGTTCTTC
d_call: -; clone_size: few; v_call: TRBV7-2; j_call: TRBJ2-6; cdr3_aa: CASSTPRSGANVLTF; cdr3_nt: TGTGCCAGCAGCACTCCCCGGTCTGGGGCCAACGTCCTGACTTTC
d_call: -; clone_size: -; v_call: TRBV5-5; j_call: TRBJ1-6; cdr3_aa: CASSLDIRGPYNSPLHF; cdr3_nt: TGTGCCAGCAGCTTGGACATCAGGGGCCCTTATAATTCACCCCTCCACTTT
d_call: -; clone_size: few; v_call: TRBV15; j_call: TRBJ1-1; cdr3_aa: CATSSNTGFEAFF; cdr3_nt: TGTGCCACCAGCAGTAACACAGGGTTTGAAGCTTTCTTT
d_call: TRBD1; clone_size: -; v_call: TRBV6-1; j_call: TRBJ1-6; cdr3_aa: CASSSRDRGRSPLHF; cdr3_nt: TGTGCCAGCAGTTCCCGGGACAGGGGGCGTTCACCCCTCCACTTT
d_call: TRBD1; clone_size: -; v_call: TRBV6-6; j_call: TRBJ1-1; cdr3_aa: CASSYNLGQGSTEAFF; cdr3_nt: TGTGCCAGCAGTTACAACCTTGGACAGGGGAGTACTGAAGCTTTCTTT
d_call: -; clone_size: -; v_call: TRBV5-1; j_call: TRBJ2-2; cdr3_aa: CASSLATSWDTGELFF; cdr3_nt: TGCGCCAGCAGCTTGGCCACTAGCTGGGACACCGGGGAGCTGTTTTTT
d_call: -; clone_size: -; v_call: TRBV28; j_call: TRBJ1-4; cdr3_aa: CASGIGGAEKLFF; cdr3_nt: TGTGCCAGCGGGATCGGGGGGGCTGAAAAACTGTTTTTT
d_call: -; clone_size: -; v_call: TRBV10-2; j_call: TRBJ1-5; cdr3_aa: CASGDLNQPQHF; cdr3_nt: TGCGCCAGCGGGGATCTTAATCAGCCCCAGCATTTT
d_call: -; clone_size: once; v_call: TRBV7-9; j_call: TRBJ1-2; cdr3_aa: CASSHEGRGDSRTF; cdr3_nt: TGTGCCAGCAGCCATGAGGGAAGGGGGGATTCTCGGACCTTC
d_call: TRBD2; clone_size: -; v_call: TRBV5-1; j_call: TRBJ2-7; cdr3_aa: CASSPGGATYEQYF; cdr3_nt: TGCGCCAGCAGCCCCGGGGGGGCCACCTACGAGCAGTACTTC
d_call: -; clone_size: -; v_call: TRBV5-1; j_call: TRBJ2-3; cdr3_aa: CASSFGFGRTDTQYF; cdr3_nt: TGCGCCAGCAGCTTTGGGTTTGGTCGCACAGATACGCAGTATTTT
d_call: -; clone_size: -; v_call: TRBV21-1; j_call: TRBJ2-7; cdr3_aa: CASSIGTGDTYEQYF; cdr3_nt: TGTGCCAGCAGCATAGGAACAGGGGACACCTACGAGCAGTACTTC
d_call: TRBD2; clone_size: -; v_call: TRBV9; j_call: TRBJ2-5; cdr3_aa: CASSVGTSAQETRYF; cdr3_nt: TGTGCCAGCAGCGTCGGGACTAGCGCCCAAGAGACCCGGTACTTC
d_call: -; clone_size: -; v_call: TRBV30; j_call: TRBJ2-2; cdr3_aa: CAFRGGLTTGELFF; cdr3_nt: TGTGCCTTTAGGGGGGGCCTCACCACCGGGGAGCTGTTTTTT
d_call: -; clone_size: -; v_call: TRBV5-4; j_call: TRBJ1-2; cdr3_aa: CASSFPWSMTDGYTF; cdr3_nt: TGTGCCAGCAGCTTTCCCTGGAGTATGACAGATGGCTACACCTTC
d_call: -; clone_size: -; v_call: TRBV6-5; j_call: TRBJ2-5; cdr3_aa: CASTTGPAGSQYF; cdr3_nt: TGTGCCAGCACTACAGGGCCCGCGGGGTCCCAGTACTTC
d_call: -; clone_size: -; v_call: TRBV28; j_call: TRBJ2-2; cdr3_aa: CASSGPRGELFF; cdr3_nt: TGTGCCAGCAGTGGGCCCCGCGGGGAGCTGTTTTTT
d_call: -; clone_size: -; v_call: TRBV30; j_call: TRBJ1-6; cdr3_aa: CAWSSGRGPSPLHF; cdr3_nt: TGTGCCTGGAGTTCGGGCCGGGGCCCGTCACCCCTCCACTTT
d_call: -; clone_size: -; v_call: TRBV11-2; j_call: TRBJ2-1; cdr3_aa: CASSLDRASYNEQFF; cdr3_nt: TGTGCCAGCAGCTTAGACAGGGCCTCCTACAATGAGCAGTTCTTC
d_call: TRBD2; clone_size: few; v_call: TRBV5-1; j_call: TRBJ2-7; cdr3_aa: CASSLGAGLAHEQYF; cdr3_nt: TGCGCCAGCAGCTTGGGAGCGGGACTAGCCCACGAGCAGTACTTC
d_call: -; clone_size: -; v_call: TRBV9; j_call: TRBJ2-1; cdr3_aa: CASSVDPAFYNEQFF; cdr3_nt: TGTGCCAGCAGCGTAGACCCGGCTTTCTACAATGAGCAGTTCTTC
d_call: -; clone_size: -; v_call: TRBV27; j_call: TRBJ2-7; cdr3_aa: CASSFHSKYYEQYF; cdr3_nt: TGTGCCAGCAGTTTCCATAGCAAGTACTACGAGCAGTACTTC
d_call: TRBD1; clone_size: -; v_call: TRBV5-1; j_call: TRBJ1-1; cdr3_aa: CASTLEQGITEAFF; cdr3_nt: TGCGCCAGCACCTTGGAACAGGGGATCACTGAAGCTTTCTTT
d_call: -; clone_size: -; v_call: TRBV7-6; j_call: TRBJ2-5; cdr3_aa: CASSHSGAVGTQYF; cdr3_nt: TGTGCCAGCAGTCACTCCGGGGCTGTGGGGACCCAGTACTTC
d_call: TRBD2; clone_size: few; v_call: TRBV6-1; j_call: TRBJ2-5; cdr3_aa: CASSPGGARETQYF; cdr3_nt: TGTGCCAGCAGCCCCGGGGGGGCACGAGAGACCCAGTACTTC
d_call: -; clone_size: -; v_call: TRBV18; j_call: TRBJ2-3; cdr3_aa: CASSMMQGLTDTQYF; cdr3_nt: TGTGCCAGCTCCATGATGCAGGGGCTCACAGATACGCAGTATTTT